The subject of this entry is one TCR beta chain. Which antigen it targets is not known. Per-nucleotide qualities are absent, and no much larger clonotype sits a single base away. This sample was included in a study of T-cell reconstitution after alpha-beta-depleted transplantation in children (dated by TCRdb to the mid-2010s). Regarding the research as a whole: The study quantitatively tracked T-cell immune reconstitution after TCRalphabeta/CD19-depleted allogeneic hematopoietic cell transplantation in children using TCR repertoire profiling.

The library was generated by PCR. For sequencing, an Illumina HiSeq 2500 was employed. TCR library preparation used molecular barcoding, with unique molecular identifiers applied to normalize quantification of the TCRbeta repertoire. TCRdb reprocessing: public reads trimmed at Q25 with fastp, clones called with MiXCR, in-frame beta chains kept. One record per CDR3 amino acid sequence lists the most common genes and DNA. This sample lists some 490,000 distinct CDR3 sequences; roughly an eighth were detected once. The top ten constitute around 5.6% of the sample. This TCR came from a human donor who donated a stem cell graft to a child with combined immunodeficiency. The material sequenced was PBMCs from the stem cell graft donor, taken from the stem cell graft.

The DNA is TGTGCCAGCGGCATGGGGCTCTCCTACGAGCAGTACTTC. Its product reads: CASGMGLSYEQYF. Here the chain combines TRBV21-1 and TRBJ2-7; the table names TRBD1, a call not compared with the DNA. TRBV21-1 is a pseudogene. The CDR3 sequence holds 13 residues, the cysteine and phenylalanine included. Just CDR3 DNA is preserved here, 39 bases in frame from base 1.